Listed below are T cell receptor beta chains from one sample, sequenced in a study of blood T cell repertoires in COVID-19. Sequencing used immunoSEQ multiplex PCR; TCRdb keeps in-frame clones, though not all of them. The profile shows about 51,000 clones, about 81% of them singletons. The material sequenced was peripheral blood. These receptors were taken from a human donor with acute or convalescent COVID-19. The donor label of this sample is uncertain. CDR3s include the opening cysteine and the closing phenylalanine or tryptophan. The D gene is left open where the match is weak. Clone size is stated in some rows and not others, as once, few, many or a class when expanded.

clone size	V gene	D gene	J gene	CDR3 length	CDR3 DNA	CDR3 protein
NA	TRBV30	NA	TRBJ1-2	13	TGTGCCTGGACTCCCAGGGGTCTGGGCGGCTACACCTTC	CAWTPRGLGGYTF
NA	TRBV5-1	TRBD1	TRBJ1-4	14	TGCGCCAGCAGCTCTACAGGGGGCTGGGAAAAACTGTTTTTT	CASSSTGGWEKLFF
NA	TRBV2	TRBD2	TRBJ2-1	15	TGTGCCAGCAGTCCAGGGACTAGTCTGGGTAGGGGGCAGTTCTTC	CASSPGTSLGRGQFF
NA	TRBV7-9	TRBD2	TRBJ2-3	16	TGTGCCAGCAGCCCCCCGGGACTAGCGGGAACAGATACGCAGTATTTT	CASSPPGLAGTDTQYF
NA	TRBV6-5	NA	TRBJ2-5	14	TGTGCCAGCAGTTTGGGGCTCTGGGAAGAGACCCAGTACTTC	CASSLGLWEETQYF
NA	TRBV2	NA	TRBJ2-7	13	TGTGCCAGCAGCCAGGGACTTTTTTACGAGCAGTACTTC	CASSQGLFYEQYF
once	TRBV2	TRBD1	TRBJ1-5	14	TGTGCCAGCAAGGAGGACAGGGGCATTCAGCCCCAGCATTTT	CASKEDRGIQPQHF
NA	TRBV28	NA	TRBJ1-1	16	TGTGCCAGCACCTTATCAGTGGGGGCCCGGAGGACTGAAGCTTTCTTT	CASTLSVGARRTEAFF
NA	TRBV27	TRBD2	TRBJ2-7	16	TGTGCCAGCAGTCAAACTAGCGGGGGCCTTTGGTACGAGCAGTACTTC	CASSQTSGGLWYEQYF
few	TRBV30	NA	TRBJ1-1	14	TGTGCCTGGGACGAGGGGACACTGAACACTGAAGCTTTCTTT	CAWDEGTLNTEAFF
NA	TRBV25-1	NA	TRBJ1-2	13	TGTGCCAGCAGTGCCGGGATTAGCGGTGGCTACACCTTC	CASSAGISGGYTF
NA	TRBV5-8	NA	TRBJ1-2	12	TGTGCCAGCAGCCCGCTTAGAGTTGGCTACACCTTC	CASSPLRVGYTF
once	TRBV3-1/TRBV3-2	NA	TRBJ1-1	10	TGTGCCAGCAGCCAAGGGAGAGCTTTCTTT	CASSQGRAFF
NA	TRBV4-3	TRBD2	TRBJ2-2	17	TGCGCCAGCAGCCAAGATGTTGCGCTAGCGGGCACCGGGGAGCTGTTTTTT	CASSQDVALAGTGELFF
NA	TRBV30	NA	TRBJ2-3	16	TGTGCCTGGAGTGTAAAGTGGGCAGGGGAGTACGATACGCAGTATTTT	CAWSVKWAGEYDTQYF
NA	TRBV6-5	TRBD1	TRBJ1-1	13	TGTGCCAGCAGTTCCAACAGGGGTACTGAAGCTTTCTTT	CASSSNRGTEAFF
NA	TRBV12-3/TRBV12-4	NA	TRBJ1-2	13	TGTGCCAGCAGAATTGGGCCCAGCTCTGGCTACACCTTC	CASRIGPSSGYTF
NA	TRBV7-2	NA	TRBJ2-7	14	TGTGCCAGCAGTTACACGGGGGACTCCTACGAGCAGTACTTC	CASSYTGDSYEQYF
once	TRBV7-9	NA	TRBJ2-7	13	TGTGCCAGCAGCCCCGTGCAGGGTGTTGAGCAGTACTTC	CASSPVQGVEQYF
once	TRBV6-5	NA	TRBJ1-4	13	TGTGCCAGCCGGGGACTTGCCCTAGAAAAACTGTTTTTT	CASRGLALEKLFF
few	TRBV3-1/TRBV3-2	NA	TRBJ2-7	16	TGTGCCAGCAGCCAAGAAAGTTGGTTCAGCTCCTACGAGCAGTACTTC	CASSQESWFSSYEQYF
NA	TRBV18	NA	TRBJ2-1	16	TGTGCCAGCTCACGGCAGGAGAGGGCCTCCTACAATGAGCAGTTCTTC	CASSRQERASYNEQFF
NA	TRBV27	TRBD1	TRBJ1-6	14	TGTGCCAGCGGCCAAGACAGGGGGCTTTCACCCCTCCACTTT	CASGQDRGLSPLHF
once	TRBV5-8	TRBD1	TRBJ1-5	11	TGTGCCAGCAGCTACCGGGACAGGGAGCATTTT	CASSYRDREHF
NA	TRBV7-2	NA	TRBJ2-2	14	TGTGCCAGCAGATCATCCCCAGTGGCCGGGGAGCTGTTTTTT	CASRSSPVAGELFF
NA	TRBV29-1	NA	TRBJ1-1	14	TGCAGCGTTGAAGCCCTAGCAGACAGGACTGAAGCTTTCTTT	CSVEALADRTEAFF
NA	TRBV21-1	NA	TRBJ1-1	15	TGTGCCAGCAGCAAAACCCGGGGGGGGCATAATGAAGCTTTCTTT	CASSKTRGGHNEAFF
NA	TRBV15	TRBD1	TRBJ2-7	15	TGTGCCACCAGCAGAGGGACAGGGGGTTTCTCCGAGCAGTACTTC	CATSRGTGGFSEQYF
NA	TRBV24-1	NA	TRBJ1-5	13	TGTGCCACCAGTCGGACAGGCAATCAGCCCCAGCATTTT	CATSRTGNQPQHF
NA	TRBV7-2	TRBD1	TRBJ1-4	14	TGTGCCAGCAGCTTAGGGGGACAGGGAAAAAAACTGTTTTTT	CASSLGGQGKKLFF
NA	TRBV30	NA	TRBJ1-5	15	TGTGCCTGGAGTCCACAGATATCTAGCAATCAGCCCCAGCATTTT	CAWSPQISSNQPQHF
few	TRBV6-1	TRBD1	TRBJ1-1	18	TGTGCCAGCAGTGAAGCGCAGGGGACAGGGGGAAGGTACACTGAAGCTTTCTTT	CASSEAQGTGGRYTEAFF
NA	TRBV5-1	TRBD1	TRBJ2-5	16	TGCGCCAGCAGCTTGGGGGACAGGGGAGATGGGGAGACCCAGTACTTC	CASSLGDRGDGETQYF
NA	TRBV14	TRBD1	TRBJ1-1	17	TGTGCCAGCAGCAGCTTTCGAACAGGGGCCCGGAACACTGAAGCTTTCTTT	CASSSFRTGARNTEAFF
NA	TRBV29-1	NA	TRBJ1-2	17	TGCAGCGTAATTCTTACGGCCGACACCCCCTTCAACTATGGCTACACCTTC	CSVILTADTPFNYGYTF
NA	TRBV5-1	TRBD1	TRBJ2-3	18	TGCGCCAGCAGCGGCAGGGACAGGGGGCGGTTCCCTACAGATACGCAGTATTTT	CASSGRDRGRFPTDTQYF
NA	TRBV6-2/TRBV6-3	TRBD1	TRBJ1-2	16	TGTGCCAGCAGTTCGAACCCCGGGACAGGTCTGCGCGGCTACACCTTC	CASSSNPGTGLRGYTF
few	TRBV6-2/TRBV6-3	NA	TRBJ1-2	14	TGTGCCAGCAGTTACTCGAGAGGGACTTCCGGCTACACCTTC	CASSYSRGTSGYTF
NA	TRBV28	TRBD1	TRBJ1-3	15	TGTGCCAGCAGCCGACAGGGGGTCTCTGGAAACACCATATATTTT	CASSRQGVSGNTIYF
NA	TRBV19	TRBD1	TRBJ1-5	15	TGTGCCAGTAGTATCCTACCCACAGGGGATCAGCCCCAGCATTTT	CASSILPTGDQPQHF
NA	TRBV19	TRBD1	TRBJ2-5	16	TGTGCCAGTAGTATGAGGACAGGGCAGTACCAAGAGACCCAGTACTTC	CASSMRTGQYQETQYF
NA	TRBV11-2	NA	TRBJ1-4	17	TGTGCCAGCAGCGCCGGGACTGTGACTGCAACTAATGAAAAACTGTTTTTT	CASSAGTVTATNEKLFF
NA	TRBV4-1	NA	TRBJ1-6	17	TGCGCCAGCAGCCAAATAGTCCGGGGCCGGGGGAATTCACCCCTCCACTTT	CASSQIVRGRGNSPLHF
NA	TRBV9	NA	TRBJ1-2	15	TGTGCCAGCAGCGTACTGGGCACGGCTAACTATGGCTACACCTTC	CASSVLGTANYGYTF
NA	TRBV2	NA	TRBJ1-1	13	TGTGCCACACAACAGGGTTGGGGAACTGAAGCTTTCTTT	CATQQGWGTEAFF
NA	TRBV21-1	NA	TRBJ2-1	15	TGTGCCAGCAGCAAAAAGCGGGAATTGGGCAATGAGCAGTTCTTC	CASSKKRELGNEQFF
NA	TRBV14	NA	TRBJ2-2	16	TGTGCCAGCAGCCCCCTGGGACACGCGAACACCGGGGAGCTGTTTTTT	CASSPLGHANTGELFF
NA	TRBV29-1	NA	TRBJ1-1	15	TGCAGCGTTGGGGAGCTCAGCTCCCCGAACACTGAAGCTTTCTTT	CSVGELSSPNTEAFF